This T cell receptor beta chain was captured by sequencing in a study of blood T cell repertoires in COVID-19. On the study more broadly: The samples span acute and convalescent COVID-19 from the United States, Italy and Spain.

Sequencing used immunoSEQ multiplex PCR; TCRdb keeps in-frame clones, though not all of them. Of approximately 150,000 clones listed, about 90% were seen once; the top ten hold around 40%. CDR1 SQVTM and CDR2 ANQGSEA come from the germline V gene. The CDR3 covers 20 residues. V lost 2 bases and J lost 3, with 29 bases in between. V gene TRBV29-1 combines with J gene TRBJ2-1; D uncertain. The sequenced material came from peripheral blood. This receptor was taken from a man aged 50 to 59 who had recovered from COVID-19. The CDR3 loop is CSVELPSSDWYRVFYNEQFF. The CDR3 DNA follows: TGCAGCGTTGAATTGCCTTCCTCGGATTGGTACAGAGTTTTCTACAATGAGCAGTTCTTC.